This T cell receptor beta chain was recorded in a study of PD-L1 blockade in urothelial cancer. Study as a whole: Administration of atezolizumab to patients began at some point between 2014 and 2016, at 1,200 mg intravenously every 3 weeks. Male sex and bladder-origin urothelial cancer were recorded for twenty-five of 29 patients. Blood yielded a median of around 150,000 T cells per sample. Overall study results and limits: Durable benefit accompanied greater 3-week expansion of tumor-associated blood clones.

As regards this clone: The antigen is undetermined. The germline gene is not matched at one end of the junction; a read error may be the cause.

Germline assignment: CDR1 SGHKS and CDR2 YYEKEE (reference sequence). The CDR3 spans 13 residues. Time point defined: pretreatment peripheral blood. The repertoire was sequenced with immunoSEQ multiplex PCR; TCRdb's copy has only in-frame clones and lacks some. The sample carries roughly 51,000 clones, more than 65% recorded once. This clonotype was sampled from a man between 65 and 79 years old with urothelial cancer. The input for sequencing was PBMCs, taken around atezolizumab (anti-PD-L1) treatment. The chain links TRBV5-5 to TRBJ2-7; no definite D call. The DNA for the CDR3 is TGTGCCAGCAGCTTGGGACTCTCCGACGAGCAGTACTTC. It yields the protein CASSLGLSDEQYF.